This T cell receptor beta chain emerged from a study of blood T cells in healthy people across ages. Study-level findings and limits: Researchers report that TCR beta diversity correlated strongly with naive T cell percentage. Higher diversity and more naive CD4+ cells were features of long-lived donors, compared to aged donors.

This CDR3 is 12 amino acids long. The V gene's germline CDR1 is SGHDN and CDR2 FVKESK. Trimming shortened V by 3 bases and J by 7 bases, and 9 bases separated the two germline ends. With a J-beta primer mix and a sample-barcoded 5' primer, a second PCR ran about 6 to 11 cycles. TCRdb re-derived calls from the 5' RACE reads in MiXCR, one entry per CDR3 protein. The sample carries about 680,000 distinct CDR3 sequences, roughly 49% recorded once. This clonotype was found once. Its antigen remains unknown. The extraction recovered at least 5 micrograms of total RNA per sample. The chain is built from TRBV14 and TRBJ2-5; perhaps TRBD2 as D (5 bases). The source of this sequence is a woman in her fifties or sixties in good health. What was sequenced was blood. CDR3 sequence: CASSQGERTQYF. CDR3 nucleotide sequence: TGTGCCAGCAGCCAGGGAGAAAGGACCCAGTACTTC. The full variable domain, rest sourced from reference TRBV14 and TRBJ2-5, is EAGVTQFPSHSVIEKGQTVTLRCDPISGHDNLYWYRRVMGKEIKFLLHFVKESKQDESGMPNNRFLAERTGGTYSTLKVQPAELEDSGVYFCASSQGERTQYFGPGTRLLVL.